This TCR beta chain emerged from a study of shared clonotypes between healthy human individuals. V was pared by 0 bases and J by 0 bases, with 9 bases between. The CDR3 runs 15 residues. CDR1 and CDR2 (germline): KGHSH, LQKENI. Using immunoSEQ multiplex PCR, the repertoire was profiled, and TCRdb retains in-frame clones only, with some absent. The repertoire includes more than 900,000 clones, 70% to 80% of them detected once, and under 0.8% sits in the top ten. The sequence came from a young man in good health. Some clones in this sample may be carry-over from other donors' samples. The V call is TRBV18, the J call TRBJ2-7, with D possibly TRBD2 on 6 matching bases. Sequenced: memory CD4+ T cells from PBMCs. The subset here: CD45RA-negative fraction. CDR3 loop: CASSPPGLNSYEQYF. CDR3 bases: TGTGCCAGCTCACCACCGGGACTCAACTCCTACGAGCAGTACTTC.